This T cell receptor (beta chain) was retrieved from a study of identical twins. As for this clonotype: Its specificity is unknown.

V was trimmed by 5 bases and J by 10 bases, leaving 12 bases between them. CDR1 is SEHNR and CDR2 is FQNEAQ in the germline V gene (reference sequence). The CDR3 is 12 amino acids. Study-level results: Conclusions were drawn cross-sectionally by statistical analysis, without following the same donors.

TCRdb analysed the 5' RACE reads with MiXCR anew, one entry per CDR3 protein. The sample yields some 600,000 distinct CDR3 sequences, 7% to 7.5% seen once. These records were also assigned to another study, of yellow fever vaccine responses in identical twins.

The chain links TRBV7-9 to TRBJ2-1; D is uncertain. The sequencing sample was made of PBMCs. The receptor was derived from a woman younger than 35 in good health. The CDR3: CASSVSPGEQFF. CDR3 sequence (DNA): TGTGCCAGCAGCGTCAGTCCCGGGGAGCAGTTCTTC.